This T cell receptor (beta chain) was observed in a study of T cell responses to AZD1222 COVID-19 vaccine. Study-wide results and limits: Baseline seropositivity occurred in only a handful of AZD1222 recipients. Clonal diversity may have been underestimated in mostly white British donors.

V lost 6 bases, J lost 5 bases, and 7 bases stayed unmatched. From germline, CDR1 is SGHRS and CDR2 YFSETQ. This CDR3 spans 15 amino acids. Comments on this clone: The antigen remains unidentified.

Sequenced by immunoSEQ multiplex PCR; TCRdb stores in-frame clones only, minus some. The table records 72,000 or so clones, roughly nine tenths of them present only once. The rearrangement joins TRBV5-1 to TRBJ2-5; 13 bases map to TRBD2. The sample consisted of peripheral blood, taken on day 0 of AZD1222 vaccination. This TCR derives from an adult in good health. The CDR3 sequence: CASTYGTSGIETQYF. As DNA, the CDR3 is TGCGCCAGCACATATGGGACTAGCGGGATTGAGACCCAGTACTTC.